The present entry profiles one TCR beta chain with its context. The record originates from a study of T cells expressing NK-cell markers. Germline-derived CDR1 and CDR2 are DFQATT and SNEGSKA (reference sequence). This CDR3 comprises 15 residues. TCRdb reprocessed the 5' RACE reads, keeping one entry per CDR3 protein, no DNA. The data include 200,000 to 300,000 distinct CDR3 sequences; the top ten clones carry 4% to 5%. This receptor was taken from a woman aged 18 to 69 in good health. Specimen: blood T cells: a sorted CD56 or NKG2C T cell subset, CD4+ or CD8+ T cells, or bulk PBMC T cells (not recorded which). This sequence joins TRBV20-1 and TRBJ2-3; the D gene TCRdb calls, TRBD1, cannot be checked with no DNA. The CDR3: CSASWGADPTDTQYF.